Sequencing of this T cell receptor beta chain was carried out in a study of low-dose radiotherapy and immunotherapy resistance in tumors. Whole-study context: Patients were on oral aspirin 300 mg taken daily for four cycles from cycle 1 day 1.

Alpha- and beta-chain coverage of first-strand cDNA came from TRAV- and TRBV-specific primers. Using a constant-region primer together with a V-primer adapter, TCRs were subjected to approximately 20 PCR cycles of amplification. Isolated mRNA underwent amplification by in vitro transcription. Via MiXCR, TCRdb re-called the reads, giving one row per CDR3 protein. The sample lists 95,000 to 100,000 distinct CDR3 sequences, less than 25% seen once, with roughly 3.9% in the top ten. Time point indicated: after trial treatment. Stated treatment: LDRT plus nivolumab, ipilimumab, low-dose cyclophosphamide and aspirin (RACIN trial). The treatment that donors received included nivolumab, ipilimumab, aspirin, low-dose cyclophosphamide and low-dose radiotherapy. Eligibility was restricted to patients presenting with advanced solid tumors that lacked tumor-infiltrating lymphocytes. Trimming pared 8 bases from V and 4 bases from J, leaving 11 bases between. The CDR3 contains 13 residues.

This clonotype has at least ten counts. The chain carries TRBV23-1 and TRBJ2-2, with no clear D. TRBV23-1 is classed as an ORF, of uncertain function. The sequence was obtained from a male donor with prostate cancer. Sample: PBMCs, taken after low-dose radiotherapy plus immunotherapy. The CDR3 DNA is TGCGCCAGCCGAAGGATGGGCACCGGGGAGCTGTTTTTT. As protein: CASRRMGTGELFF.